This T cell receptor beta chain was sequenced in a study of identical twins (dated by TCRdb to 2016 to 2017). Background on the whole study: To test whether fetal clonotypes persist, the study used deep sequencing on TCR alpha and beta repertoires from monozygotic twins, unrelated adults of various ages, and cord blood. Replicate twin experiments were performed at different times using different library preparation protocols to rule out contamination.

Every donor was a healthy Caucasian. The twin cohort comprised three pairs of female monozygotic twins, all aged roughly 18 to 30 years. Positive isolation kits from Invitrogen were used to isolate the CD4+ and CD8+ T cell populations. Results and caveats for the whole study, not just this receptor: Compared with coincidental sharing between unrelated individuals, an excess of low generation-probability sequences was observed among out-of-frame TCR alpha sequences shared between twins. Because the same donors could not be followed over many years, conclusions were based on cross-sectional statistical analysis. The excess sharing between twins in beta out-of-frame sequences was weaker because fewer shared sequences reduced the signal-to-noise ratio. Fewer insertions were carried by abundant cord blood beta clonotypes; a weaker similar trend was observed in young adult naive repertoires, while no such trend was observed in memory repertoires. Recombination models systematically underestimated out-of-frame TCR alpha sharing in monozygotic twins but agreed with sharing between unrelated individuals. Invariant T cells such as MAIT and iNKT could partly confound zero-insertion analyses, although diverse VJ usage argued against such confounding for most clonotypes.

Turning to this clonotype: Its target antigen remains unknown. Qualities for individual bases were not recorded, and no much larger clone is one base off.

The library was made by 5' RACE. Sequencing took place on an Illumina HiSeq 2000. A universal primer binding site was introduced by template switching, and a unique molecular identifier was present in the final cDNA, enabling accurate counting of TCR cDNA molecules. First-strand cDNA for TCR alpha and beta chains was synthesized from specific primers in the conserved constant-segment region. To control for contamination, every cDNA library was double barcoded, receiving both a SMART-Mk sample barcode and Illumina barcodes. TruSeq adapter sequences, together with Illumina sample barcodes, were added in two successive PCR steps. The Illumina HiSeq platform was used with custom primers to sequence TCR alpha and beta cDNA libraries. For the original study's pipeline: Raw reads were processed with MiGEC to extract unique molecular identifiers, and MiXCR was used to determine CDR3 positions. Recombination models were inferred per individual with the repgenHMM and IGoR tools using an EM algorithm. The tcR package in R was used for shared clonotype analysis, with sharing normalized by the product of cloneset sizes. Out-of-frame nonproductive sequences were analyzed to study raw recombination free of thymic and clonal selection effects. Starting from the raw public reads, TCRdb applied fastp trimming at Q25, assembled clones with MiXCR and retained in-frame beta chains. Entries that share a CDR3 protein sequence are merged under the most common genes and DNA. The V and J calls here are based on TCRdb, not the publication. The sample table contains 250,000 to 300,000 distinct CDR3 sequences; only one count was recorded for approximately 8.3% of them. The leading ten clones occupy roughly 3% of the sample.

Including cysteine and phenylalanine, the CDR3 has 16 amino acids. Only CDR3 DNA is held: 48 bases, read in frame from base 1. Trimming removed 5 bases from V and 6 bases from J, leaving 23 bases between the germline ends. CDR1 and CDR2 were assigned from the germline V gene as MDHEN and SYDVKM. These data were also filed under a second study, of yellow fever vaccine responses in identical twins. As that second study puts it: The T cell response to vaccination in identical twins was reported by the authors to appear partly convergent and partly personalized. Focusing on identical twins, the study followed the T cell clones that responded to the vaccine, and did so with precision.

The TCR comes from a young woman in good health. Sample: CD8+ T cells sorted from blood. The chain couples TRBV28 to TRBJ2-7; the D region possibly corresponds to TRBD2 (6 bases align). Read as DNA, the sequence is TGTGCCAGCAGTGGGGCTAGCGTAACCTTTGGGTCCGAGCAGTACTTC. Translated, this is CASSGASVTFGSEQYF. Outside the CDR3, residues come from the reference TRBV28 and TRBJ2-7 proteins, so the full variable domain is: DVKVTQSSRYLVKRTGEKVFLECVQDMDHENMFWYRQDPGLGLRLIYFSYDVKMKEKGDIPEGYSVSREKKERFSLILESASTNQTSMYLCASSGASVTFGSEQYFGPGTRLTVT.